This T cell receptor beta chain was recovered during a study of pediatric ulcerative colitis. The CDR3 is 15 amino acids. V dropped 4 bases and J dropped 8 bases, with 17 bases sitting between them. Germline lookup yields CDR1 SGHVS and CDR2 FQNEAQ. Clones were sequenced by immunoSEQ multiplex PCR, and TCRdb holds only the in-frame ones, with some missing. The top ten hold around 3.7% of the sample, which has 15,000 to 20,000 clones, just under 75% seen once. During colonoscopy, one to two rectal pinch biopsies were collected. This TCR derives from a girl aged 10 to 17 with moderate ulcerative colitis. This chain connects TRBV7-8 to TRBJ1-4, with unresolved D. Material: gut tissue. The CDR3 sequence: CASSSRHGLGEKLFF. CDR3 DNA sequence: TGTGCCAGCAGCTCTCGCCACGGGTTGGGGGAAAAACTGTTTTTT.